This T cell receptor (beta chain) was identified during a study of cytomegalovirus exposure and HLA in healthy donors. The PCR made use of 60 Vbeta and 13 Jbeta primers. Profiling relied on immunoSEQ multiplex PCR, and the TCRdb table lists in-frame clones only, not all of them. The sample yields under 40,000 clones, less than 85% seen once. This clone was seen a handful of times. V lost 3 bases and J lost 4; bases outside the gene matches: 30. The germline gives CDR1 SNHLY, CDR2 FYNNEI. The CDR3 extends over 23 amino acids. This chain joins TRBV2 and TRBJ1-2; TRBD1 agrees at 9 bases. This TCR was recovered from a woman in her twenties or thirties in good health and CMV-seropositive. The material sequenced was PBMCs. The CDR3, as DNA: TGTGCCAGCAGTGAGAAAACTAAGGGGACAGGGCCAATCTTCTATGGTCCCCTCTATGGCTACACCTTC. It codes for CASSEKTKGTGPIFYGPLYGYTF.